Sequencing of this T cell receptor beta chain was carried out in a study of cytomegalovirus exposure and HLA in healthy donors (dated by TCRdb to the late 2010s). A note on the overall study: An earlier analysis of 587 of the donors reported about 260 Gb of sequence data and about 120 million unique TCR beta sequences obtained from approximately 180 million T cells. An early release that covered several hundred HLA-typed donors contained 300 to 350 gigabases of sequencing data and 85 million to 100 million unique TCR sequences. The genetic ancestry cluster associated with self-reported Caucasian donors included 81% of the 300 to 450 genotyped donors. The study aimed to test whether cataloging public T cell receptors could reveal signatures of past pathogen exposure. The T cell repertoires of under 700 subjects were profiled by immunosequencing and related to cytomegalovirus serostatus. Along with the roughly 710-subject first cohort, a separate validation cohort of some 130 different subjects was used. High-throughput TCR immunosequencing, statistical association of individual TCRs with disease status, and machine learning were combined to predict cytomegalovirus infection status. To study patterns of TCR occurrence, a later analysis re-analyzed previously published TCR beta repertoires from more than 550 donors and added high-resolution HLA genotyping. Rather than using new phenotypic data, the later analysis identified candidate immune exposures from TCR beta sequences and from how often those sequences occurred across donors. To decide whether each TCR beta V gene segment behaved as functional or pseudogenic, an earlier analysis of fewer than 750 of the donors relied on high-throughput TCR beta sequencing. Donor age, sex, ethnicity and CMV serostatus were compiled alongside the repertoire data. A later genetic analysis took genome-wide SNP genotypes for about 65% of the 666 donors and used that subset as a discovery cohort. Every repertoire in the discovery cohort had been generated on one and the same sequencing platform. HLA typing covered class I and class II loci at four-digit resolution. Typing coverage varied by locus: about 629-630 donors for A, B, C, DRB1 and DQB1; more than 500 for DQA1; around 570 for DPA1; approximately 490 for DPB1. Four to six DR-DQ haplotypes were handled as single units for association and clustering, since linkage in the cohort was strong. Among some 400 genotyped donors of the cohort, an average of about 240,000 unique TCR beta nucleotide sequences was sequenced per donor, of which about 20% were non-productive. Results and caveats for the whole study, not just this receptor: Correlated functional status among segregating V segments might be attributable to linkage disequilibrium, but an unknown experimental factor could not be ruled out. A later genetic analysis associated a missense DCLRE1C variant with V-gene and J-gene trimming of TCR beta chains, and an independent cohort replicated the association. A few of the identified cytomegalovirus-associated TCR beta chains were confirmed in vitro to be specific for cytomegalovirus antigens. A later analysis associated 16,951 TCR beta sequences with specific HLA alleles at a false discovery rate of 0.05. According to a later analysis, most CMV-associated TCR beta chains appeared to be HLA-restricted, and the HLA associations seemed to be driven largely by CMV exposure. HLA typing was unavailable for some donors at each locus, so association tests used only the typed subset. A further reported finding was that TCR beta sequences accurately predicted the HLA-A and HLA-B alleles for most subjects in the first cohort. This cohort had only TCR beta chains sequenced, and the lack of alpha or paired-chain data limited which features could be detected. According to the authors, the approach could potentially be generalized to other disease states and immunological phenotypes. The 87-base-pair reads could not distinguish some IMGT-functional V segments, including TRBV6-2 and TRBV6-3, so those segments were excluded. In an earlier analysis of fewer than 750 of the donors, most TCR beta V segments were observed in productive rearrangements about 87% or about 30% of the time, broadly matching IMGT annotations. In a later analysis, TCR association rates were found to vary across HLA loci, with the most associated TCRs seen for DRB1 alleles and the fewest for HLA-C alleles. When HLA alleles, especially DR and DQ, strongly co-occurred, TCR associations were difficult to assign to individual alleles. In a later analysis, several top co-occurrence clusters were reported to appear linked to parvovirus B19, influenza, CMV and Epstein-Barr virus. A total of 150 to 200 TCR beta chains were listed by the study as associated with cytomegalovirus. Roughly 15 rarely observed V segments, including chromosome 9 orphons, were excluded from the earlier analysis of several hundred of the donors because counts were too low. In a later analysis, HLA-associated TCR beta chains showed more clonal expansion and lower generation probabilities than non-associated chains that were equally common. The sequencing pipeline was judged likely to have produced a cluster of highly shared sequence variants as a technical artifact. Roughly uniform sequencing depth across donors was assumed in presence/absence analyses, although this assumption may not hold. In both the original and validation cohorts, the classifier was reported to diagnose cytomegalovirus status with high specificity and sensitivity. Compared with the approximately 720-donor mean, donors in an Asian-associated ancestry cluster had fewer N-insertions in productive TCRs, according to a later genetic analysis. Most TCR sequences were observed very rarely across donors, whereas some public TCRs were present in many individuals. Immune exposure information for the cohort was limited to CMV serostatus.

Library method: the immunoSEQ multiplex PCR assay. A mixture of 60 forward primers for TCR Vbeta segments and 13 reverse primers for TCR Jbeta segments was used in the multiplex PCR. Amplification of the CDR3 region of rearranged TCR beta genes was performed with a multiplex PCR assay on genomic DNA. The amplified TCR beta libraries were sequenced on the Illumina HiSeq System as 87-base-pair reads. The source study handled its data this way. A later analysis tallied 75 million to 85 million unique TCR beta chains across the 640 or so repertoires, and about 10 million of those chains were shared by two or more donors. To remove PCR and sequencing errors, raw reads were error-corrected and collapsed into unique sequences using a nearest-neighbor algorithm that merged closely related sequences. Alignment of CDR3 sequences to IMGT reference sequences was used to assign V, D and J gene segments. Each retained sequence needed at least a six-nucleotide match to both a V gene segment and a J gene segment. Rearrangements were called productive when the CDR3 lacked stop codons and stayed in frame with V and J; all others were non-productive. Following IMGT convention, CDR3 was defined as the stretch from the second conserved V-encoded cysteine to the conserved J-encoded phenylalanine. The earlier analysis of some 580 of the donors excluded any sequence lacking an unambiguous match to a single V gene segment. An earlier analysis of 587 of the donors called V segments functional above 56.7% productive rearrangements and segregating when the between-donor standard deviation exceeded 5%. A statistical classification framework was developed to diagnose cytomegalovirus status using the catalog of TCR beta chain sequences. In a later analysis, TCR nucleotide sequences were compared against IMGT/GENE-DB human TR gene sequences so that V and J genes could be assigned. Using the TCRdist pipeline, a later analysis assigned CDR3 sequences along with most-parsimonious VDJ recombination scenarios. In a later analysis, each TCR beta chain was defined by its CDR3 amino acid sequence together with its V-gene family, and reads lacking a unique V-gene family were excluded. In a later analysis, nearly 600 highly shared, low-generation-probability nucleotide sequences were removed to address suspected cross-contamination and a sequencing artifact. For each public chain, a later analysis derived a clonal expansion index from normalized ranks of inferred template counts within each repertoire. In a later analysis, generation probabilities were computed with a VDJ recombination model fitted to out-of-frame rearrangements, and the resulting probabilities were checked against IGoR. In a later analysis, TCR-TCR, TCR-HLA and TCR-CMV co-occurrence was scored with hypergeometric tests, and a repertoire-size bias correction was applied to TCR pairs. A later analysis estimated false discovery rates by permuting HLA or CMV assignments 20 times. A later analysis grouped co-occurring TCRs with DBSCAN, adding TCRdist sequence similarity when clustering within HLA-allele-positive subsets. Co-occurrence clustering excluded repertoires with fewer than 30,000 or more than 120,000 public chains, plus five with anomalous nucleotide sharing. TCRdb mirrors the immuneACCESS table, restricted to in-frame sequences. Some clones are absent from its copies; in checked studies, under half trace to an unresolved V gene, and the reason for the others is unknown. D and trimming were read from the DNA, whereas the V and J calls and clone size are those reported in that table. In all, the sample holds around 180,000 clones, and more than 70% of those were seen once. The ten largest clones add up to 0.85% to 1.4% of the sample.

In total, about 650 healthy bone marrow donors made up the cohort. At the time of sampling, all cohort members were nominally healthy, though unrecorded immune exposures were likely present. The donor was CMV seronegative and was included in the group of a few hundred seronegative cohort members. Every donor gave a peripheral blood sample, and the peripheral blood mononuclear cells from that sample were used for TCR beta sequencing. The Qiagen DNeasy Blood Extraction Kit was used to extract genomic DNA from the blood cell samples. The germline V gene supplies CDR1 SNHLY and CDR2 FYNNEI. The CDR3 goes from the cysteine to the phenylalanine over 15 residues. Only CDR3 DNA remains: 45 bases, in frame from the first base. The V end loses 4 bases and the J end loses 0 bases, and a stretch of 10 bases separates them. Comment on this clone: Its antigen remains undetermined. The sample holds no much larger clone one base away, and base qualities are not on file.

This TCR came from a woman between 40 and 50 years old in good health and CMV-seronegative. Sequenced sample: PBMCs. Recombination joined TRBV2 with TRBJ1-5; TRBD1 is a weak D gene call, 5 bases matching. The DNA reads TGTGCCAGCAGTGTCTTCAGGGATAGCAATCAGCCCCAGCATTTT. The translation is CASSVFRDSNQPQHF. Here the CDR3 is joined to the reference TRBV2 and TRBJ1-5 genes, and the full variable domain is: EPEVTQTPSHQVTQMGQEVILRCVPISNHLYFYWYRQILGQKVEFLVSFYNNEISEKSEIFDDQFSVERPDGSNFTLKIRSTKLEDSAMYFCASSVFRDSNQPQHFGDGTRLSIL.